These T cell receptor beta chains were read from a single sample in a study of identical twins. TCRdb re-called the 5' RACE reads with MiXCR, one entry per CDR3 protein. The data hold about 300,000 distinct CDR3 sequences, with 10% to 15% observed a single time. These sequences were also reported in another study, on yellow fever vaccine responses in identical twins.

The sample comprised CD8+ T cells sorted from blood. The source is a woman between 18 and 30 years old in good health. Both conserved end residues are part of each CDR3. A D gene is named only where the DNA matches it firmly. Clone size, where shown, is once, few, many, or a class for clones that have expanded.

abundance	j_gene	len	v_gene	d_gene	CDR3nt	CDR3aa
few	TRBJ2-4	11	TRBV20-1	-	TGCAGTGCTAGTTTTCCGGACATTCAGTACTTC	CSASFPDIQYF
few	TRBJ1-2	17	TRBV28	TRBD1	TGTGCCAGCAGTCCGACGACAGGGGGTGAGATGAACTATGGCTACACCTTC	CASSPTTGGEMNYGYTF
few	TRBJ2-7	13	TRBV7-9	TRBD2	TGTGCCAGCAGCGCCTTAGCGGGAGTCGAGCAGTACTTC	CASSALAGVEQYF
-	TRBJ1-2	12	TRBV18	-	TGTGCCAGCTCACCACCGGAGGACGGCTACACCTTC	CASSPPEDGYTF
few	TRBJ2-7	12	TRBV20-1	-	TGCAGTGCTAGAGGTGTGGGGTCCGAGCAGTACTTC	CSARGVGSEQYF
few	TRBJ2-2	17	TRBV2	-	TGTGCCAGCGCCCCGGGTTATCTGGGCGAAAACACCGGGGAGCTGTTTTTT	CASAPGYLGENTGELFF
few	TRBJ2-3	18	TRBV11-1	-	TGTGCCAGCAGCCTAGGGGCTAGTGATCACCCACTCACAGATACGCAGTATTTT	CASSLGASDHPLTDTQYF
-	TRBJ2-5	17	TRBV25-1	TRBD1	TGTGCCAGCATTGGAAATAACCGGGACAGGCCTCGGGAGACCCAGTACTTC	CASIGNNRDRPRETQYF
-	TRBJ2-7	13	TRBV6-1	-	TGTGCCAGCAGCACTTCTAGCTCCTACGAGCAGTACTTC	CASSTSSSYEQYF
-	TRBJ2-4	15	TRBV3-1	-	TGTGCCAGCAGCCAAGACCCGACAGCATTAAACATTCAGTACTTC	CASSQDPTALNIQYF
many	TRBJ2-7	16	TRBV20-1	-	TGCAGTGCTAGAGGGATCTCAGGTCACGGGAGTGACGAGCAGTACTTC	CSARGISGHGSDEQYF
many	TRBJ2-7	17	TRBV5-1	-	TGCGCCAGCAGCTTGGCCAGGTCGGGCCGGAGCTCCTACGAGCAGTACTTC	CASSLARSGRSSYEQYF
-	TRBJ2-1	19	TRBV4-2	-	TGTGCCAGCAGCCAAGTCCTCAGACGTTCCGGGGGATCCTACAATGAGCAGTTCTTC	CASSQVLRRSGGSYNEQFF
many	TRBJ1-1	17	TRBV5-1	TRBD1	TGCGCCAGCAGCGTAACCACCGGGCGGACAGGGGTAACTGAAGCTTTCTTT	CASSVTTGRTGVTEAFF
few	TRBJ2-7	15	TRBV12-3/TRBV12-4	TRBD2	TGTGCCAGCAGGTCGGGACTAGCGCGATTCTACGAGCAGTACTTC	CASRSGLARFYEQYF